One and the same sample provided the 17 T cell receptor beta chains below, sequenced in a study of T-cell reconstitution after alpha-beta-depleted transplantation in children. This sample's TCRbeta library carried unique molecular identifier barcodes. TCRdb reprocessed the PCR reads with MiXCR, giving one entry per CDR3 protein. Of about 230,000 distinct CDR3 sequences in the sample, roughly a tenth were seen once. The specimen was PBMCs from the stem cell graft donor, collected from the stem cell graft. All receptors derive from a human donor who donated a stem cell graft to a child with SCID.

The table lists this clonotype with many counts. This chain joins TRBV4-1 and TRBJ2-5; no reliable D call. This CDR3 region has 13 residues. Trimming left V 3 bases short and J 2 bases short, with 7 bases between. Germline CDR1 MGHRA, CDR2 YSYEKL. The CDR3 DNA reads TGCGCCAGCAGCCAGACCCCGCAAGAGACCCAGTACTTC. This sequence encodes CASSQTPQETQYF.

The chain employs TRBV5-1 and TRBJ2-2; TRBD1 might be the D (6 bases). Germline V gene data show CDR1 as SGHRS and CDR2 as YFSETQ. The CDR3 consists of 15 residues. V was trimmed by 6 bases and J by 2 bases, leaving 14 bases between them. The CDR3 bases are TGCGCCAGCACTACAGGGAATATAAACACCGGGGAGCTGTTTTTT. Translation: CASTTGNINTGELFF.

This clonotype was detected many times. J is TRBJ1-4 and V is TRBV18; D uncertain. V was cut by 3 bases and J by 4 bases, with 15 bases left in between. CDR1 KGHSH and CDR2 LQKENI come from the germline V gene. The CDR3 totals 16 residues. The DNA of the CDR3 is TGTGCCAGCTCACCGGAACCGAGGCTGGATAATGAAAAACTGTTTTTT. Residues: CASSPEPRLDNEKLFF.

This clonotype was observed a handful of times. J is TRBJ2-3 and V is TRBV29-1; D uncertain. Germline V gene sequence: CDR1 SQVTM, CDR2 ANQGSEA. The CDR3 is 13 residues long. Trimming cost V 3 bases and J 0 bases, with 7 bases left between them. The CDR3 protein is CSVEGQSTDTQYF. CDR3 coding DNA: TGCAGCGTTGAGGGCCAGAGCACAGATACGCAGTATTTT.

This clonotype was detected many times. The J gene is TRBJ1-1, the V gene TRBV12-3 or TRBV12-4; D gene unclear. CDR3 size: 12 residues. This CDR3 reads CATGRSNTEAFF. CDR3 DNA: TGTGCGACCGGACGGTCGAACACTGAAGCTTTCTTT.

In this sample, this clonotype turned up many times. The chain links TRBV6-5 to TRBJ2-2; 8 bases are shared with TRBD1. The CDR3 runs 17 residues. V shed 4 bases and J 5 bases; nucleotides not matched to a gene: 12. In germline, CDR1 is MNHEY, CDR2 SVGAGI. The CDR3 here is CASSSTRQGRRTGELFF. CDR3 DNA sequence: TGTGCCAGCAGTTCCACCCGACAGGGGCGAAGGACCGGGGAGCTGTTTTTT.

This clonotype occurred many times. The genes are TRBV24-1 and TRBJ2-2; D not certain. The CDR3 length is 15 residues. Per germline, CDR1 KGHDR and CDR2 SFDVKD. V lost 0 bases and J lost 4, with 8 bases in between. The CDR3 is CATSDLSRTTGELFF. The CDR3 DNA is TGTGCCACCAGTGATTTGAGTCGGACCACCGGGGAGCTGTTTTTT.

The table lists this clonotype with many counts. The chain is built from TRBV28 and TRBJ2-2, with 7 bases matching TRBD1. Germline V CDR1 and CDR2: MDHEN, SYDVKM. This CDR3 region has 14 residues. The J segment lost 1 base and the V segment lost 6 bases, leaving 2 bases of the junction unmatched. CDR3 loop: CASRRGQNTGELFF. In DNA form, the CDR3 reads TGTGCCAGCAGGAGGGGGCAGAACACCGGGGAGCTGTTTTTT.

The genes are TRBV5-5 and TRBJ2-1, with 8 bases matching TRBD2. The V and J ends lost 4 bases and 9 bases, in that order; junction bases with no gene match: 6. CDR3 length equals 13 residues. Germline V CDR1 and CDR2: SGHKS, YYEKEE (reference sequence). The CDR3: CASSPDGGAEQFF. DNA of the CDR3: TGTGCCAGCAGCCCGGACGGGGGGGCTGAGCAGTTCTTC.

This clonotype showed up many times. The CDR3 spells CASSEGSGQETQYF. CDR3 sequence (DNA): TGTGCCAGCAGTGAAGGTAGCGGCCAAGAGACCCAGTACTTC. The chain links TRBV6-4 to TRBJ2-5; possibly TRBD2 for D (6 bases). Trimming removed 3 bases at V and 1 base at J, with 9 bases between. Germline V gene data show CDR1 as MRHNA and CDR2 as SNTAGT. The CDR3 covers 14 residues.

The chain couples TRBV28 to TRBJ2-7; D is perhaps TRBD2 (6 bases). This CDR3 spans 12 amino acids. Germline V lookup: CDR1 MDHEN, CDR2 SYDVKM. V was clipped by 6 bases and J by 6 bases, with 12 bases between them. CDR3 sequence: CASSVGGSEQYF. CDR3 DNA: TGTGCCAGCAGCGTAGGAGGGTCCGAGCAGTACTTC.

This clonotype has at least ten counts. J is TRBJ2-7 and V is TRBV11-2; a weak D match, TRBD1 (5 bases). The CDR3 has 16 amino acids. With 0 bases removed from V and 3 bases from J, the gap between germline ends came to 15 bases. The germline gives CDR1 SGHAT, CDR2 FQNNGV. CDR3 bases: TGTGCCAGCAGCTTAGATCGTAAGGGGCAATACTACGAGCAGTACTTC. Translated, it gives CASSLDRKGQYYEQYF.

There are many counts of this clonotype. V is TRBV5-1 and J is TRBJ2-7; D gene ambiguous. There are 12 residues in the CDR3. Germline CDR1 and CDR2: SGHRS and YFSETQ. The V and J ends lost 0 bases and 6 bases respectively, with 7 bases between them. The CDR3 DNA is TGCGCCAGCAGCTTGGAAGTGGGCGAGCAGTACTTC. Its protein product is CASSLEVGEQYF.

This clonotype was counted ten times or more. This rearrangement joins TRBV5-1 to TRBJ2-3; 13 bases align to TRBD2. Germline values: CDR1 SGHRS, CDR2 YFSETQ. There are 17 residues in the CDR3. J was trimmed by 2 bases and V by 3 bases; bases with no gene match: 6. For the CDR3, the DNA is TGCGCCAGCAGCTCGAGGACTAGCGGGGGCCCCACAGATACGCAGTATTTT. This encodes CASSSRTSGGPTDTQYF.

This clonotype has ten or more counts. The chain is built from TRBV9 and TRBJ2-3; the D is unclear. Germline V CDR1 and CDR2: SGDLS, YYNGEE. Trimming shortened V by 1 base and J by 4 bases, and 10 bases separated the two germline ends. The CDR3 has 14 residues. The CDR3 nucleotides read TGTGCCAGCAGCGTACAAAGTTTAGCAGATACGCAGTATTTT. Encoded protein: CASSVQSLADTQYF.

This clonotype has at least ten counts. The chain couples TRBV2 to TRBJ1-5; D ambiguous. This CDR3 comprises 14 residues. Germline CDR1 reads SNHLY; CDR2 reads FYNNEI. Trimming removed 7 bases at V and 3 bases at J, with 13 bases between. The CDR3 loop is CASTWPGDNQPQHF. DNA of the CDR3: TGTGCCAGCACCTGGCCCGGCGACAATCAGCCCCAGCATTTT.

This clonotype was seen at least ten times. CDR3 DNA: TGTGCCAGCAGCCAAAACTTAGCGGGGGGCAATGAGCAGTTCTTC. This gives the protein CASSQNLAGGNEQFF. V usage is TRBV14 and J usage is TRBJ2-1; 10 positions match TRBD2. The junction had 4 bases not matched to a gene; V was cut back by 2 bases and J by 6 bases. The germline gives CDR1 SGHDN, CDR2 FVKESK. The CDR3 sequence is 15 residues long.